The clone carrying this T cell receptor beta chain turned up a few times. What it binds is unknown. This PCR relied on a set of 60 Vbeta primers and 13 Jbeta primers. Libraries were prepared by immunoSEQ multiplex PCR; TCRdb keeps only in-frame clonotypes and omits some of them. The repertoire holds 40,000 to 55,000 clones, with about three quarters as singletons. This record comes from a study of cytomegalovirus exposure and HLA in healthy donors. Per germline, CDR1 SGHTA and CDR2 FQGNSA. V gave up 4 bases and J gave up 5 bases, with 14 bases separating them. The CDR3 extends over 14 amino acids. Findings and limits, study-wide: A later analysis found TCR association rates differed by HLA locus, highest for DRB1 and lowest for HLA-C. The productive fraction for most TCR beta V segments was about 87% or about 30% in an earlier analysis.

The chain links TRBV7-2 to TRBJ2-5; tentative D call: TRBD2 (6 bases). The specimen sequenced was PBMCs. The TCR was taken from a woman aged 45-65 years in good health and CMV-seronegative. The CDR3 DNA reads as TGTGCCAGCAGCTCCCCGACTAGTCCGGAGACCCAGTACTTC. Protein product: CASSSPTSPETQYF.